The 20 T cell receptor beta chains below come from one sample, sequenced in a study of CD8 T cells in ankylosing spondylitis listed by TCRdb under 2017. Library method: 5' RACE. The instrument was an Illumina HiSeq 2500. TCRdb reprocessed the public reads (quality trimming at Q25 with fastp, clone calling with MiXCR) and kept in-frame beta chains. For every CDR3 protein sequence, its rows merge into one entry that carries the most common genes and DNA. The sample table holds roughly 220,000 distinct CDR3 sequences, of which about 10% were seen once. About a fifth of the sample is in the top ten clones. Sequenced input: blood, either unsorted or a sorted T cell fraction (not recorded which). These receptors all stem from a male donor with ankylosing spondylitis or in good health (not recorded which).

In its sample, this clonotype was seen many times. This chain connects TRBV2 to TRBJ1-1; TRBD1 matches at 9 bases. This CDR3 is 14 amino acids long. The junction had 8 bases not matched to a gene; V was cut back by 6 bases and J by 6 bases. The germline gives CDR1 SNHLY, CDR2 FYNNEI. The CDR3 sequence is CASSLQGAEAEAFF. The CDR3 DNA reads as TGTGCCAGCAGCCTACAGGGGGCTGAAGCTGAAGCTTTCTTT. The entire variable domain, with the rest obtained from reference TRBV2 and TRBJ1-1, is as follows: EPEVTQTPSHQVTQMGQEVILRCVPISNHLYFYWYRQILGQKVEFLVSFYNNEISEKSEIFDDQFSVERPDGSNFTLKIRSTKLEDSAMYFCASSLQGAEAEAFFGQGTRLTVV.

This clonotype was observed at least ten times. The V call is TRBV7-2, the J call TRBJ1-5, with 7 bases that match TRBD1. The CDR3 is 18 amino acids. In germline, CDR1 is SGHTA, CDR2 FQGNSA. Losses at the gene ends were 0 bases for V and 0 bases for J; bases not matched to a gene: 8. CDR3 coding DNA: TGTGCCAGCAGCTTAGCTTCCCGCAGGGGGGTTAGCAATCAGCCCCAGCATTTT. This sequence encodes CASSLASRRGVSNQPQHF. The full variable domain, its missing parts supplied by reference TRBV7-2 and TRBJ1-5, is GAGVSQSPSNKVTEKGKDVELRCDPISGHTALYWYRQSLGQGLEFLIYFQGNSAPDKSGLPSDRFSAERTGGSVSTLTIQRTQQEDSAVYLCASSLASRRGVSNQPQHFGDGTRLSIL.

Many counts were recorded for this clonotype. V gene TRBV12-3 or TRBV12-4 combines with J gene TRBJ2-1, with a weak D call TRBD1 (5 bases). V was clipped by 6 bases and J by 8 bases, with 17 bases between them. The CDR3 extends over 14 amino acids. The CDR3 DNA follows: TGTGCCAGCAGCTTGACCTCTTGGGGCGATGAGCAGTTCTTC. It translates to CASSLTSWGDEQFF.

This clonotype was recorded many times. The gene calls are TRBV12-3 or TRBV12-4 and TRBJ2-5; the D gene could be TRBD1 or TRBD2 (5 bases each). V gave up 5 bases and J gave up 1 base, with 17 bases separating them. The CDR3 has 16 amino acids. CDR3 in DNA: TGTGCCAGCAGTCCACCGACTAAGGGGTCCCAAGAGACCCAGTACTTC. Its protein is CASSPPTKGSQETQYF.

This clonotype was recorded at least ten times. V is TRBV12-3 or TRBV12-4 and J is TRBJ1-4; possibly TRBD1 for D (5 bases). Trimming removed 5 bases from V and 7 bases from J, with 20 bases in between. The CDR3 length is 16 residues. The CDR3 protein is CASSLGGGGLSEKLFF. CDR3 in DNA: TGTGCCAGCAGTCTCGGGGGTGGAGGGCTAAGTGAAAAACTGTTTTTT.

The chain carries TRBV3-1 and TRBJ2-1; 9 bases are shared with TRBD2. V lost 11 bases, J lost 0 bases, and 14 bases stayed unmatched. Germline V CDR1 and CDR2: LGHDT, YNNKEL (reference sequence). This CDR3 has 17 amino acids. The CDR3 sequence: CASCQPSGAYSYNEQFF. Written as DNA, the CDR3 is TGTGCCTCCTGCCAACCTAGCGGGGCTTACTCCTACAATGAGCAGTTCTTC.

This clonotype was counted at least ten times. The genes are TRBV7-2 and TRBJ2-2, with 7 bases fitting TRBD2. Germline loops: CDR1 SGHTA, CDR2 FQGNSA. The J segment lost 0 bases and the V segment lost 2 bases, leaving 6 bases of the junction unmatched. The CDR3 runs 17 residues. In DNA form, the CDR3 reads TGTGCCAGCAGCTTAAAGGGCGGGGGTACGAACACCGGGGAGCTGTTTTTT. The encoded protein is CASSLKGGGTNTGELFF.

This clonotype was seen at least ten times. The CDR3 sequence is CSAGGTNEQFF. Here the CDR3 DNA reads TGCAGTGCTGGGGGGACCAATGAGCAGTTCTTC. The chain has TRBV20-1 and TRBJ2-1; possibly TRBD2 for D (6 bases). The germline gives CDR1 DFQATT, CDR2 SNEGSKA (reference sequence). The CDR3 length is 11 residues. V shed 5 bases and J shed 6 bases, with 8 bases lying between them.

This clonotype was detected a few times. The V call is TRBV29-1, the J call TRBJ2-2; 13 bases agree with TRBD2. Germline V lookup: CDR1 SQVTM, CDR2 ANQGSEA. There are 19 residues in the CDR3. Trimming at V came to 4 bases and at J to 0 bases, leaving 11 bases not matched to a gene. The CDR3 coding sequence is TGCAGCGTTGGAGGAAAACTGACTAGCGGGGGGCCGAACACCGGGGAGCTGTTTTTT. Its translation: CSVGGKLTSGGPNTGELFF.

This clonotype showed up just a few times. V gene TRBV29-1 combines with J gene TRBJ2-7; possibly TRBD2 for D (6 bases). CDR3 length equals 13 residues. CDR1 SQVTM and CDR2 ANQGSEA come from the germline V gene. The germline V and J ends were trimmed by 4 bases and 2 bases, with 12 bases remaining between them. CDR3 nucleotides: TGCAGCGTTGTGGAGGGGTCCGCCTACGAGCAGTACTTC. It specifies CSVVEGSAYEQYF.

This clonotype has a count of ten or more. V usage is TRBV7-2 and J usage is TRBJ2-5; tentatively, D is TRBD2 (5 bases). The length of the CDR3 is 14 residues. V lost 1 base, J lost 3 bases, and 9 bases lay in between. The germline V gene has CDR1 SGHTA and CDR2 FQGNSA. CDR3 nucleotides: TGTGCCAGCAGCTTAGACAGCGGAGAAGAGACCCAGTACTTC. This codes for CASSLDSGEETQYF.

This clonotype has ten or more counts. The chain is built from TRBV7-9 and TRBJ2-7; D is unresolved. The CDR3 consists of 13 residues. Germline CDR1 SEHNR, CDR2 FQNEAQ (reference sequence). V lost 5 bases and J lost 4, with 12 bases in between. The CDR3 here is CASSHDIFYEQYF. The CDR3 DNA follows: TGTGCCAGCAGCCACGACATATTTTACGAGCAGTACTTC.

Many counts were recorded for this clonotype. This chain joins TRBV5-1 and TRBJ2-5; TRBD2 might be the D (6 bases). CDR3 size: 14 residues. CDR1 is SGHRS and CDR2 is YFSETQ in the germline V gene. V was cut by 3 bases and J by 0 bases, with 9 bases left in between. The CDR3 region is CASSSGGYQETQYF. Written as DNA, the CDR3 is TGCGCCAGCAGCTCTGGAGGGTACCAAGAGACCCAGTACTTC.

This clonotype came up many times. The V call is TRBV6-1, the J call TRBJ2-3; 8 nucleotides match TRBD2. Germline-derived CDR1 and CDR2 are MNHNS and SASEGT. V dropped 8 bases and J dropped 5; count of bases not matched to a gene: 18. CDR3 size: 17 residues. The CDR3 sequence: CASRKGGRGVWEDTQYF. The CDR3 DNA reads TGTGCCAGCCGCAAGGGGGGGCGGGGGGTCTGGGAAGATACGCAGTATTTT.

This chain uses TRBV2 with TRBJ2-6; D unclear. Per germline, CDR1 SNHLY and CDR2 FYNNEI. Trimming pared 4 bases from V and 4 bases from J, leaving 8 bases between. This CDR3 comprises 14 residues. The CDR3 region has the DNA TGTGCCAGCAGTGCTGAGACCGGGGCCAACGTCCTGACTTTC. It specifies CASSAETGANVLTF.

Many counts were recorded for this clonotype. V usage is TRBV10-3 and J usage is TRBJ2-7; 9 bases agree with TRBD1. V shed 5 bases, J shed 2 bases, and the junction held 4 bases outside the gene matches. In germline, CDR1 is ENHRY, CDR2 SYGVKD. This CDR3 spans 14 amino acids. CDR3: CAISTGQGPYEQYF. Here the CDR3 DNA reads TGTGCCATCAGTACTGGACAGGGGCCCTACGAGCAGTACTTC.

This clonotype was counted many times. This rearrangement joins TRBV12-5 to TRBJ1-4; perhaps TRBD1 as D (5 bases). This CDR3 has 14 amino acids. V lost 6 bases and J lost 7, with 15 bases in between. CDR1 and CDR2 (germline): LGHNT, FRNRAP. CDR3 nucleotides: TGTGCTAGTGGGTCCGGGGCTGTTGGTGAAAAACTGTTTTTT. Translated, it gives CASGSGAVGEKLFF.

About this clonotype itself: Compared with germline, one end of the junction differs, possibly owing to a read error. This rearrangement joins TRBV7-8 to TRBJ2-3; 7 positions agree with TRBD1. Germline values: CDR1 SGHVS, CDR2 FQNEAQ. The CDR3 covers 14 residues. Here the CDR3 reads CASSNRDSRDTQYF. DNA of the CDR3: TGTGCCAGCAGCAACCGGGACAGCAGAGATACGCAGTATTTT.

This clonotype showed up just a few times. The genes are TRBV12-3 or TRBV12-4 and TRBJ2-5; 8 positions agree with TRBD1. The CDR3 runs 16 residues. V shed 3 bases and J 1 base; nucleotides not matched to a gene: 7. CDR3 nucleotides: TGTGCCAGCAGTTTTCGTCAGGGGGCAGGCCAAGAGACCCAGTACTTC. The encoded protein is CASSFRQGAGQETQYF.

The J gene is TRBJ2-5, the V gene TRBV7-9, with unresolved D. CDR3 size: 14 residues. Trimming took off 5 bases at V and 0 bases at J, with 10 bases between the two ends. Germline V gene sequence: CDR1 SEHNR, CDR2 FQNEAQ (reference sequence). The CDR3 is CASSRRADQETQYF. Written as DNA, the CDR3 is TGTGCCAGCAGCCGCCGCGCGGACCAAGAGACCCAGTACTTC.